Given below is one TCR beta chain in context. Germline lookup yields CDR1 SGHTA and CDR2 FQGNSA. The V segment lost 1 base and the J segment 4 bases; nucleotides outside the gene matches: 2. The CDR3 covers 14 residues. Clones were sequenced by immunoSEQ multiplex PCR, and TCRdb holds only the in-frame ones, with some missing. The profile shows over 130,000 clones, roughly 89% of them singletons. The data were taken from a study of T cell responses to AZD1222 COVID-19 vaccine. This specimen was peripheral blood, taken 28 days after the second dose of the MenACWY control vaccine. This chain connects TRBV7-2 to TRBJ2-7, with 9 nucleotides matching TRBD1. This receptor was identified in an adult who received the MenACWY meningococcal vaccine as a control. The CDR3 here is CASSLGGQGYEQYF. CDR3 DNA: TGTGCCAGCAGCTTAGGGGGACAGGGTTACGAGCAGTACTTC.